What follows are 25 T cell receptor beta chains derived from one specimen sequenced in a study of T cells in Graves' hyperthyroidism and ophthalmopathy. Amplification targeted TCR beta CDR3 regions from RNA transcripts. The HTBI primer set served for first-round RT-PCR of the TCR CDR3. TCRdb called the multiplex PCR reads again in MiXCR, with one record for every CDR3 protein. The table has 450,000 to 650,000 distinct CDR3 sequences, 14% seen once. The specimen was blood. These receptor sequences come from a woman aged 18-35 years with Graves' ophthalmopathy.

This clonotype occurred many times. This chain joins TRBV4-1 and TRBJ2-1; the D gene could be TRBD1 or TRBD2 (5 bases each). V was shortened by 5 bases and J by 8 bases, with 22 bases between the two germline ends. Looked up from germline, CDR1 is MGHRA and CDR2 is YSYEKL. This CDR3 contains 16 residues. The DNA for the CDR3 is TGCGCCAGCAGCAACCCTCTGAAGGGACGGCCTGATGAGCAGTTCTTC. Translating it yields CASSNPLKGRPDEQFF.

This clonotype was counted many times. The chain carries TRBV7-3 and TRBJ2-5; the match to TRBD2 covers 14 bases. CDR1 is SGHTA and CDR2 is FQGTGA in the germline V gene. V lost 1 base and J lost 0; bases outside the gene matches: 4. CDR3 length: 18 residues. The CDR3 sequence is CASSLRGLAGEYQETQYF. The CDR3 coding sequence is TGTGCCAGCAGCTTAAGGGGACTAGCGGGGGAGTACCAAGAGACCCAGTACTTC.

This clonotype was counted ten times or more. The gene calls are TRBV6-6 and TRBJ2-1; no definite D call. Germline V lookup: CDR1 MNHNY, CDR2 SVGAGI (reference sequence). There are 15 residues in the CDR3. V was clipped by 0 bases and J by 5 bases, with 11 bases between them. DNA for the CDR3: TGTGCCAGCAGTTACTCGTTAACAGCAAACAATGAGCAGTTCTTC. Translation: CASSYSLTANNEQFF.

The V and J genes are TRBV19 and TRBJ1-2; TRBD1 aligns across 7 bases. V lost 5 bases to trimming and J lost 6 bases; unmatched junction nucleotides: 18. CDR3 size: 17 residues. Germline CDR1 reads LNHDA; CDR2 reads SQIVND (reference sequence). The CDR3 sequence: CASSLPTGDFVLNGYTF. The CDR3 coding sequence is TGTGCCAGTAGTTTACCCACAGGGGACTTTGTCCTTAATGGCTACACCTTC.

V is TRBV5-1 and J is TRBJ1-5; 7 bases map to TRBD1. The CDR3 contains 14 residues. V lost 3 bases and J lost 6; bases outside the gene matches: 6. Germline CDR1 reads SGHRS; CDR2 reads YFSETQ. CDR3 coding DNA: TGCGCCAGCAGCTGGGACAACAGGGGTCAGCCCCAGCATTTT. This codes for CASSWDNRGQPQHF.

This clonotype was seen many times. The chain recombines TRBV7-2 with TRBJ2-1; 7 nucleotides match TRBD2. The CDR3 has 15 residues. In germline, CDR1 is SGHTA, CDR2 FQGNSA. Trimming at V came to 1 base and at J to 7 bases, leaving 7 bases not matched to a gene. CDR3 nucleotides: TGTGCCAGCAGCTTAGGAGGGAGGGAGCGGAATGAGCAGTTCTTC. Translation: CASSLGGRERNEQFF.

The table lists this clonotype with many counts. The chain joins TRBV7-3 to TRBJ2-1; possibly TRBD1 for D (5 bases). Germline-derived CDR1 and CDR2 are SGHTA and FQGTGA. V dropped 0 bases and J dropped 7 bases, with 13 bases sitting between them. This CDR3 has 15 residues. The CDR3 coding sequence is TGTGCCAGCAGCTTAACCGGGCAGGGAAGGAATGAGCAGTTCTTC. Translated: CASSLTGQGRNEQFF.

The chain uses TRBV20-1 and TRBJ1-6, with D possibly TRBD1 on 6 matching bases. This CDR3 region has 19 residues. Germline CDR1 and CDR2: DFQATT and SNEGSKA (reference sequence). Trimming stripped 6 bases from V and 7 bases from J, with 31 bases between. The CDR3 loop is CSAKGGGQSINLLNSPLHF. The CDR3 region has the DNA TGCAGTGCCAAAGGGGGGGGACAATCTATAAACCTCTTAAATTCACCCCTCCACTTT.

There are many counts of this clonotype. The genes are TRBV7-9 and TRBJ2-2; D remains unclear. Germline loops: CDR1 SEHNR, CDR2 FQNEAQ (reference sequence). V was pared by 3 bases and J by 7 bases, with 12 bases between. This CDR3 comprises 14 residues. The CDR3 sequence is CASSLLQGLGELFF. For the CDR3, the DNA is TGTGCCAGCAGCTTGTTACAAGGTCTCGGGGAGCTGTTTTTT. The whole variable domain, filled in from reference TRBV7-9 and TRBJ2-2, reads DTGVSQNPRHKITKRGQNVTFRCDPISEHNRLYWYRQTLGQGPEFLTYFQNEAQLEKSRLLSDRFSAERPKGSFSTLEIQRTEQGDSAMYLCASSLLQGLGELFFGEGSRLTVL.

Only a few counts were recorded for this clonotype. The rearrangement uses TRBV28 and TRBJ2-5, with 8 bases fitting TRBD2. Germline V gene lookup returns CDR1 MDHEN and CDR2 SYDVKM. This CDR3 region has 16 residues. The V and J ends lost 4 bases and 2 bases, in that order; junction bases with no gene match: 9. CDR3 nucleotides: TGTGCCAGCAGTTCCCTTCGCCGGGGGGGGCAAGAGACCCAGTACTTC. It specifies CASSSLRRGGQETQYF.

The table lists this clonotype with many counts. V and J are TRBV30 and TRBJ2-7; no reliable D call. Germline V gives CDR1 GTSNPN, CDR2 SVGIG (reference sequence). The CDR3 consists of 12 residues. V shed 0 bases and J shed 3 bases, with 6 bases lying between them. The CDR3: CAWSVYGYEQYF. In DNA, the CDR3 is TGTGCCTGGAGTGTATACGGCTACGAGCAGTACTTC. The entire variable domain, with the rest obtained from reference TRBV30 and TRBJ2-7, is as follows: SQTIHQWPATLVQPVGSPLSLECTVEGTSNPNLYWYRQAAGRGLQLLFYSVGIGQISSEVPQNLSASRPQDRQFILSSKKLLLSDSGFYLCAWSVYGYEQYFGPGTRLTVT.

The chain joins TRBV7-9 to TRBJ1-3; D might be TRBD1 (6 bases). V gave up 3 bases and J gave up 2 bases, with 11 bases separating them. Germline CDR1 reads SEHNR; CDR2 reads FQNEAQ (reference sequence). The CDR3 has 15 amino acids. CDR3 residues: CASSFTQGPGNTIYF. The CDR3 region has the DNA TGTGCCAGCAGCTTCACACAGGGCCCTGGAAACACCATATATTTT.

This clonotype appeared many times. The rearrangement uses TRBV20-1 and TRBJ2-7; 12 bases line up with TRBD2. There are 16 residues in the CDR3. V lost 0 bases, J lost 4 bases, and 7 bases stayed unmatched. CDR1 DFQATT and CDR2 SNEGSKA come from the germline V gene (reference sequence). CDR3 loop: CSAREGWTSGNYEQYF. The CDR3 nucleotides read TGCAGTGCTAGAGAGGGCTGGACTAGCGGGAATTACGAGCAGTACTTC.

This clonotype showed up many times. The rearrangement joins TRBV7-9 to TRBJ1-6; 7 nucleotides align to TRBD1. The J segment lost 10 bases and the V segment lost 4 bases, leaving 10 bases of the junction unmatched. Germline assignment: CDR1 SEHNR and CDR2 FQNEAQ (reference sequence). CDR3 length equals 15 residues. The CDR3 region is CASSSRQGGGSPLHF. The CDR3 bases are TGTGCCAGCAGCTCCAGACAGGGTGGAGGATCACCCCTCCACTTT.

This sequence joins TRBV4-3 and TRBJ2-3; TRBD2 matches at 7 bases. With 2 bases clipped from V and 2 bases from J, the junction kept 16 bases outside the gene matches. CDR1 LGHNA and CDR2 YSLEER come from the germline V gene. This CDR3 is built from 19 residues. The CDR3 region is CASSQKSPWVAGVTDTQYF. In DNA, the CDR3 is TGCGCCAGCAGCCAAAAGTCCCCGTGGGTGGCGGGAGTCACAGATACGCAGTATTTT.

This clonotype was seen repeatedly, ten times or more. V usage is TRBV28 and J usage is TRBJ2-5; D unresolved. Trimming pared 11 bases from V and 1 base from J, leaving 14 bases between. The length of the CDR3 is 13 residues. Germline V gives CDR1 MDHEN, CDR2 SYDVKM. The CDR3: CAVVSSSQETQYF. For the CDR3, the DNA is TGTGCCGTCGTCTCGAGTTCCCAAGAGACCCAGTACTTC.

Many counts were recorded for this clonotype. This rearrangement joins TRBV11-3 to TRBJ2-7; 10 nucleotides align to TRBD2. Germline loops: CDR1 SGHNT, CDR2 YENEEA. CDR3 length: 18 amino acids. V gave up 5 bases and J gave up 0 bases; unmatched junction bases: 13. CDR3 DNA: TGTGCCAGCAGCATGGGACTAGCGAGGGGAACAGCCTCCTACGAGCAGTACTTC. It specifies CASSMGLARGTASYEQYF.

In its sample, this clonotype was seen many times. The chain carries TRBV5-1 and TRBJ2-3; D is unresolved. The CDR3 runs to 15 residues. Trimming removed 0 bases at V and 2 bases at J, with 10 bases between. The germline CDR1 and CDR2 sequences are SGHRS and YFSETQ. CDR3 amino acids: CASSLVGQNTDTQYF. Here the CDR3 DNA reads TGCGCCAGCAGCTTGGTCGGGCAGAACACAGATACGCAGTATTTT.

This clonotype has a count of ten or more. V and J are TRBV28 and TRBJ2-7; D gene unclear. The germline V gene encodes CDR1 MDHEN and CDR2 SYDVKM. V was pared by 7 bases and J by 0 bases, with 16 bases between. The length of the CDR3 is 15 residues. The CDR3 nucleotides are TGTGCCAGCACCTTAGCCCCCTCCAGCTCCTACGAGCAGTACTTC. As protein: CASTLAPSSSYEQYF.

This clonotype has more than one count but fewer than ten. CDR3 amino acids: CASRGDRGPSEQFF. The DNA for the CDR3 is TGTGCCAGCAGAGGCGACAGGGGGCCGTCGGAGCAGTTCTTC. This chain links TRBV25-1 with TRBJ2-1, with TRBD1 matching 10 bases. Germline V gene sequence: CDR1 MGHDK, CDR2 SYGVNS. The V and J ends lost 6 bases and 10 bases, in that order; junction bases with no gene match: 9. The CDR3 totals 14 residues.

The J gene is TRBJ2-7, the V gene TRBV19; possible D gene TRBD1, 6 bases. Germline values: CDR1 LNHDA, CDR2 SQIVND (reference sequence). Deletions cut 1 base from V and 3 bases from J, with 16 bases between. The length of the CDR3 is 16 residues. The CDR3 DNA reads TGTGCCAGTAGTATAGGCACAGGGACCTTCGGCTACGAGCAGTACTTC. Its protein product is CASSIGTGTFGYEQYF.

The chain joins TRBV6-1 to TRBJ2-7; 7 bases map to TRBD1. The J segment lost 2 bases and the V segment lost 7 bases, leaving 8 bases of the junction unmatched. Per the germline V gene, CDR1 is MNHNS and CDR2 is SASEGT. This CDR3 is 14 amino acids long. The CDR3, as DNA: TGTGCCAGCACCCCGGGCAGGGGGACCTACGAGCAGTACTTC. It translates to CASTPGRGTYEQYF.

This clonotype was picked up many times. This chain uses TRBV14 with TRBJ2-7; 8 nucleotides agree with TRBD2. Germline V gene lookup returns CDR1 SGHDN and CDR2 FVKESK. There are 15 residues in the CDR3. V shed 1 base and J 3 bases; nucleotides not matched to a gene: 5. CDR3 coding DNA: TGTGCCAGCAGCCAAGGCAGCGGGAGCGGCTACGAGCAGTACTTC. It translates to CASSQGSGSGYEQYF.

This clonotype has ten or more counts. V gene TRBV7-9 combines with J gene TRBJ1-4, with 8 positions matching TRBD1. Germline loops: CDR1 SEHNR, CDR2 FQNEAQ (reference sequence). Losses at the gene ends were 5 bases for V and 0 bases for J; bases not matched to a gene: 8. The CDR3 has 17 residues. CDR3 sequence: CASSRTGFFATNEKLFF. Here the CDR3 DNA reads TGTGCCAGCAGCCGGACAGGGTTTTTTGCAACTAATGAAAAACTGTTTTTT.

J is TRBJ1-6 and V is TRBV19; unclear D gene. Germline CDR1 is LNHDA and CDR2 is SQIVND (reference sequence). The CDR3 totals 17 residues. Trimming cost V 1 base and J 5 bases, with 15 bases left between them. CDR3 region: CASSIGSPGFHNSPLHF. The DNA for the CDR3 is TGTGCCAGTAGTATAGGATCTCCGGGGTTCCATAATTCACCCCTCCACTTT.